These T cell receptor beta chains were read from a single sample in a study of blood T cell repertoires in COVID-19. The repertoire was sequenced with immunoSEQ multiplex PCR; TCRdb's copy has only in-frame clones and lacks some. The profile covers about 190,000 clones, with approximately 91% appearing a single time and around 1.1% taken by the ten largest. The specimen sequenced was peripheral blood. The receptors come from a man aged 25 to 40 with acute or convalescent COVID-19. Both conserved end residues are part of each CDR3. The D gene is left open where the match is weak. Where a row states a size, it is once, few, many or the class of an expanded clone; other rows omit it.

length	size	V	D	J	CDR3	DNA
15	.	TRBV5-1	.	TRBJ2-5	CASSLSGNPQETQYF	TGCGCCAGCAGCTTGTCCGGGAACCCCCAAGAGACCCAGTACTTC
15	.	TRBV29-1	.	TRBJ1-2	CSVRHPSGGDYGYTF	TGCAGCGTCCGACATCCTTCAGGTGGTGACTATGGCTACACCTTC
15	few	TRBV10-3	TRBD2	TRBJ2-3	CAISETSGGADTQYF	TGTGCCATCAGTGAGACTAGCGGGGGGGCAGATACGCAGTATTTT
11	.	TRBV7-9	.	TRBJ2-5	CASSSLGGVYF	TGTGCCAGCAGCTCCCTGGGAGGAGTATACTTC
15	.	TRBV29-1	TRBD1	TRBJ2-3	CSVVYRGLAPDTQYF	TGCAGCGTTGTGTACAGGGGGCTCGCCCCAGATACGCAGTATTTT
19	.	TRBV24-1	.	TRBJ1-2	CATSDLRTISLLNDYGYTF	TGTGCCACCAGTGATTTGAGGACAATTTCATTGTTGAACGACTATGGCTACACCTTC
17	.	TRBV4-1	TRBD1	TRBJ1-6	CASSHTTGSGLNSPLHF	TGCGCCAGCAGCCACACGACAGGGAGTGGTCTGAATTCACCCCTCCACTTT
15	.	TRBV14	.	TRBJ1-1	CASSQGPSPNTEAFF	TGTGCCAGCAGCCAAGGGCCAAGTCCCAACACTGAAGCTTTCTTT
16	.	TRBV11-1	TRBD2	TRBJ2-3	CASSRGLAGRTDTQYF	TGTGCCAGCAGCCGAGGACTAGCGGGCCGCACAGATACGCAGTATTTT
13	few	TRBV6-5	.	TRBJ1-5	CASSYSSNQPQHF	TGTGCCAGCAGTTATAGTAGCAATCAGCCCCAGCATTTT
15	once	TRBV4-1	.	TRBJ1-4	CASSLVAGRGEKLFF	TGCGCCAGCAGCCTTGTCGCAGGGCGGGGTGAAAAACTGTTTTTT
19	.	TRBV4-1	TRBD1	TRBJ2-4	CASSQPTRDRGGSKNIQYF	TGCGCCAGCAGCCAACCGACCCGGGACAGGGGCGGGTCCAAAAACATTCAGTACTTC
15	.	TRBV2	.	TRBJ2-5	CASSRPKSGVETQYF	TGTGCCAGCAGTCGACCAAAATCGGGGGTGGAGACCCAGTACTTC
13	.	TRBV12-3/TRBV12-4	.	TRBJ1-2	CASSPHSIVGYTF	TGTGCCAGCAGTCCCCATTCTATTGTTGGCTACACCTTC
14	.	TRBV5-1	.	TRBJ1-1	CASSLDSQNTEAFF	TGCGCCAGCAGTCTCGACAGTCAGAACACTGAAGCTTTCTTT
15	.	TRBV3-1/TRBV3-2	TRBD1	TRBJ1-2	CASSTSGGQGYGYTF	TGTGCCAGCAGCACATCCGGGGGACAGGGATATGGCTACACCTTC
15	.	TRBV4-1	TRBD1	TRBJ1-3	CASSLLQGSGNTIYF	TGCGCCAGCAGCCTCCTACAGGGGTCTGGAAACACCATATATTTT
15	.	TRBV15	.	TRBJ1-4	CATSSRQDRNEKLFF	TGTGCCACCAGCAGCAGACAGGACCGTAATGAAAAACTGTTTTTT
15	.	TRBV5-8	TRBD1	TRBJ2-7	CASREPGTGLSEQYF	TGTGCCAGCAGGGAGCCCGGGACAGGGCTGAGCGAGCAGTACTTC
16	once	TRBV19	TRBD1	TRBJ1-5	CASSVGTGTRNQPQHF	TGTGCCAGTAGTGTAGGGACAGGCACCAGAAATCAGCCCCAGCATTTT
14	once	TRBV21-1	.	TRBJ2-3	CASSKGTGPDTQYF	TGTGCCAGCAGCAAAGGGACAGGGCCAGATACGCAGTATTTT
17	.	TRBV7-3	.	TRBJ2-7	CASSLISGLTSGYEQYF	TGTGCCAGCAGCTTAATATCGGGACTGACTTCGGGTTACGAGCAGTACTTC
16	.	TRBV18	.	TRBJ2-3	CASSPPAGGIQDTQYF	TGTGCCAGCTCACCACCGGCTGGGGGGATTCAGGATACGCAGTATTTT
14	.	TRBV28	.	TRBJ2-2	CASHILGRSGELFF	TGTGCCAGCCATATTTTGGGGAGATCCGGGGAGCTGTTTTTT
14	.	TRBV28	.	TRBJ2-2	CASSLGRLTGELFF	TGTGCCAGCAGTTTGGGCAGGTTAACCGGGGAGCTGTTTTTT
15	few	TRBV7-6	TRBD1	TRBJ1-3	CASSSLPRQGHTIYF	TGTGCCAGCAGCTCACTCCCCCGACAGGGTCACACCATATATTTT
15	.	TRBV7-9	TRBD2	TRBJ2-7	CASSLGAGGSYEQYF	TGTGCCAGCAGCTTAGGGGCGGGGGGCTCCTACGAGCAGTACTTC
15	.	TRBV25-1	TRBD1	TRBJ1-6	CASSEVQGAGSPLHF	TGTGCCAGCAGTGAAGTCCAGGGGGCAGGATCACCCCTCCACTTT
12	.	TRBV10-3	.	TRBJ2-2	CAISLGTGELFF	TGTGCCATTAGCCTCGGCACCGGGGAGCTGTTTTTT
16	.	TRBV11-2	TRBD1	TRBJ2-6	CASSRGQGSGANVLTF	TGTGCCAGCAGCCGAGGACAGGGCTCTGGGGCCAACGTCCTGACTTTC
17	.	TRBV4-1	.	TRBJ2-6	CASSQMGRRPGANVLTF	TGCGCCAGCAGCCAAATGGGGAGGAGGCCTGGGGCCAACGTCCTGACTTTC
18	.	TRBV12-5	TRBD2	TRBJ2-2	CASGLVLASGEYTGELFF	TGTGCTAGTGGTTTGGTACTGGCTAGCGGGGAATATACCGGGGAGCTGTTTTTT
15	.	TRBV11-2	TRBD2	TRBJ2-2	CASSSRTSNTGELFF	TGTGCCAGCAGCTCAAGGACTAGTAACACCGGGGAGCTGTTTTTT
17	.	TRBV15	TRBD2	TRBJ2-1	CATSSEATSGIRNEQFF	TGTGCCACCAGCAGCGAAGCCACTAGCGGGATTCGGAATGAGCAGTTCTTC
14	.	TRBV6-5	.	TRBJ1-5	CASSYARGNQPQHF	TGTGCCAGCAGTTACGCTCGGGGCAATCAGCCCCAGCATTTT
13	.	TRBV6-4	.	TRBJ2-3	CASSVQGGDTQYF	TGTGCCAGCAGTGTACAGGGTGGGGATACGCAGTATTTT
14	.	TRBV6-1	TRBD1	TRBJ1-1	CASSEAPGGTEAFF	TGTGCCAGCAGTGAAGCGCCAGGGGGGACTGAAGCTTTCTTT
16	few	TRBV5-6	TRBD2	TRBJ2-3	CASSLVVAGRTDTQYF	TGTGCCAGCAGCTTGGTTGTAGCGGGCCGCACAGATACGCAGTATTTT
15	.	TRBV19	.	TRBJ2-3	CASSISAGSTDTQYF	TGTGCCAGTAGTATTAGCGCTGGGTCGACAGATACGCAGTATTTT
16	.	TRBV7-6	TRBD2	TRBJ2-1	CASSLFVAGANNEQFF	TGTGCCAGCAGCTTATTCGTAGCGGGAGCAAACAATGAGCAGTTCTTC
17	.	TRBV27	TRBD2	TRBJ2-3	CASSLRGTSEGTDTQYF	TGTGCCAGCAGTTTACGCGGGACTAGCGAGGGCACAGATACGCAGTATTTT
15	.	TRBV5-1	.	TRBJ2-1	CASSTLGAPLDEQFF	TGCGCCAGCAGCACCCTGGGGGCCCCTCTTGATGAGCAGTTCTTC
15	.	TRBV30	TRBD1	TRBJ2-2	CAWTPPDRVGGELFF	TGTGCCTGGACCCCGCCGGACAGGGTGGGCGGGGAGCTGTTTTTT
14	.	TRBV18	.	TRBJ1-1	CASSPDRTYTEAFF	TGTGCCAGCTCACCAGACAGGACCTACACTGAAGCTTTCTTT
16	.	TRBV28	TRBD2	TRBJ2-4	CASSLPLTSGKNIQYF	TGTGCCAGCAGTCTGCCATTGACTAGCGGAAAAAACATTCAGTACTTC
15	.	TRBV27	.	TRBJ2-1	CASSLFGGADNEQFF	TGTGCCAGCAGTTTATTTGGTGGGGCCGACAATGAGCAGTTCTTC
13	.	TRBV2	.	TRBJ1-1	CASSAVANLEAFF	TGTGCCAGCAGTGCTGTGGCAAACCTTGAAGCTTTCTTT
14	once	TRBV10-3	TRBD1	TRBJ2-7	CAISEQGATYEQYF	TGTGCCATCAGTGAGCAGGGGGCCACCTACGAGCAGTACTTC
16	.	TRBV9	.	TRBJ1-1	CASSPTGSGGYTEAFF	TGTGCCAGCAGCCCGACCGGATCCGGGGGTTACACTGAAGCTTTCTTT
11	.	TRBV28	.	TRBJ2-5	CASRAQETQYF	TGTGCCAGCAGGGCCCAAGAGACCCAGTACTTC
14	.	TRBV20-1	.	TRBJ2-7	CSASRASATYEQYF	TGCAGTGCTAGTAGGGCTAGCGCCACCTACGAGCAGTACTTC
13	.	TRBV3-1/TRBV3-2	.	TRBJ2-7	CASSRDWAYEQYF	TGTGCCAGCAGCCGGGACTGGGCCTACGAGCAGTACTTC
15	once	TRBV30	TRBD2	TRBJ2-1	CAWSKGLAGYNEQFF	TGTGCCTGGAGTAAGGGACTAGCGGGGTACAATGAGCAGTTCTTC
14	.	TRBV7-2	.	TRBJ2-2	CASSYRIYTGELFF	TGTGCCAGCAGCTACAGGATCTACACCGGGGAGCTGTTTTTT